One sample yielded the 18 T cell receptor beta chains listed below, sequenced in a study of blood T cell repertoires in COVID-19. Data came from immunoSEQ multiplex PCR; TCRdb stores just in-frame clones and leaves some out. The sample comprises 110,000 to 150,000 clones, around 85% of which are singletons, and 6.2% rests with the top ten. Material: PBMCs or T cells enriched from blood (not recorded which). These receptors all come from a woman aged 35 to 49 who had recovered from COVID-19.

This chain connects TRBV28 to TRBJ2-7; TRBD2 aligns across 8 bases. The V gene's germline CDR1 is MDHEN and CDR2 SYDVKM. The CDR3 is 16 amino acids. Germline trimming cut 4 bases from V and 1 base from J; bases unmatched to any gene: 9. CDR3 in DNA: TGTGCCAGCAGTTCCCTCCGCGCGGGAGGATCCTACGAGCAGTACTTC. Translated, it gives CASSSLRAGGSYEQYF.

The chain recombines TRBV14 with TRBJ2-7; the match to TRBD2 covers 7 bases. V lost 0 bases and J lost 3; bases outside the gene matches: 2. Germline V gives CDR1 SGHDN, CDR2 FVKESK. This CDR3 is built from 14 residues. CDR3 coding DNA: TGTGCCAGCAGCCAAGAGGGACTATACTACGAGCAGTACTTC. Protein: CASSQEGLYYEQYF. The variable domain in full, with the rest retrieved from reference TRBV14 and TRBJ2-7, is EAGVTQFPSHSVIEKGQTVTLRCDPISGHDNLYWYRRVMGKEIKFLLHFVKESKQDESGMPNNRFLAERTGGTYSTLKVQPAELEDSGVYFCASSQEGLYYEQYFGPGTRLTVT.

The V call is TRBV27, the J call TRBJ1-4; TRBD1 matches at 7 bases. V lost 0 bases, J lost 8 bases, and 12 bases stayed unmatched. CDR3 size: 17 residues. Per germline, CDR1 MNHEY and CDR2 SMNVEV (reference sequence). Here the CDR3 DNA reads TGTGCCAGCAGTTTATCCCTCAGGGGGAGAGGAGACGAAAAACTGTTTTTT. Amino acid sequence: CASSLSLRGRGDEKLFF.

CDR3 region: CASSPGGGLGTEAFF. The CDR3 region has the DNA TGTGCCAGCTCACCAGGTGGGGGCCTCGGCACTGAAGCTTTCTTT. The J gene is TRBJ1-1, the V gene TRBV18, with a possible D match to TRBD1 (6 bases). V lost 2 bases, J lost 4 bases, and 14 bases lay in between. Germline V gene sequence: CDR1 KGHSH, CDR2 LQKENI. There are 15 residues in the CDR3.

The chain joins TRBV11-3 to TRBJ1-1, with TRBD1 identical over 7 bases. Germline V gene data show CDR1 as SGHNT and CDR2 as YENEEA. The V and J ends lost 3 bases and 6 bases, in that order; junction bases with no gene match: 4. The CDR3 spans 13 residues. The CDR3 nucleotides read TGTGCCAGCAGCTTCGAGGGGGCGGCTGAAGCTTTCTTT. Its translation: CASSFEGAAEAFF.

This chain connects TRBV5-1 to TRBJ2-1, with 10 bases identical to TRBD2. Germline CDR1 and CDR2: SGHRS and YFSETQ. V lost 0 bases, J lost 0 bases, and 15 bases stayed unmatched. CDR3 size: 21 residues. The CDR3 is CASSLGLAGVDLRSSYNEQFF. CDR3 DNA: TGCGCCAGCAGCTTGGGTCTAGCGGGAGTGGACTTGAGAAGCTCCTACAATGAGCAGTTCTTC.

This chain links TRBV18 with TRBJ2-1; 7 positions match TRBD2. The CDR3 length is 11 residues. Unmatched junction bases numbered 2, after V lost 2 bases and J lost 13 bases. Germline assignment: CDR1 KGHSH and CDR2 LQKENI. The CDR3 reads CASSPGGDQFF. The CDR3 DNA sequence: TGTGCCAGCTCACCAGGGGGGGACCAGTTCTTC.

The chain has TRBV5-1 and TRBJ2-1, with 7 positions matching TRBD1. This CDR3 has 15 residues. With V trimmed by 4 bases and J by 2 bases, 6 bases remained unmatched. Germline V gene sequence: CDR1 SGHRS, CDR2 YFSETQ. Written as DNA, the CDR3 is TGCGCCAGCAGCCCGGAGACAGGGCCCTACAATGAGCAGTTCTTC. It encodes CASSPETGPYNEQFF.

V usage is TRBV29-1 and J usage is TRBJ2-5, with D maybe TRBD2 (5 bases). Trimming left V 4 bases short and J 5 bases short, with 8 bases between. Germline CDR1 SQVTM, CDR2 ANQGSEA. The CDR3 loop spans 11 amino acids. The CDR3 sequence: CSVVGLETQYF. The CDR3, as DNA: TGCAGCGTTGTAGGACTGGAGACCCAGTACTTC.

The chain links TRBV7-6 to TRBJ1-2; 9 nucleotides align to TRBD1. This CDR3 is built from 11 residues. Germline CDR1 SGHVS, CDR2 FNYEAQ. Trimming removed 10 bases from V and 6 bases from J; junction bases left unmatched: 3. The CDR3 sequence: CATGTGNGYTF. For the CDR3, the DNA is TGTGCCACTGGGACAGGGAATGGCTACACCTTC.

The genes are TRBV6-5 and TRBJ2-2; 7 positions match TRBD2. Germline V gene data show CDR1 as MNHEY and CDR2 as SVGAGI. The CDR3 loop spans 14 amino acids. The V gene end was trimmed by 2 bases and the J gene end by 3 bases; junction bases not matched to a gene: 0. DNA for the CDR3: TGTGCCAGCAGTTACGGGGGGGACACCGGGGAGCTGTTTTTT. Protein: CASSYGGDTGELFF.

The chain joins TRBV24-1 to TRBJ2-1, with 15 bases that match TRBD2. This CDR3 is built from 13 residues. J lost 7 bases, V lost 11 bases, and 2 bases had no gene match. From germline, CDR1 is KGHDR and CDR2 SFDVKD. As DNA, the CDR3 is TGTGCCATCGGGACTAGCGGGAGGAATGAGCAGTTCTTC. Protein: CAIGTSGRNEQFF.

The V and J genes are TRBV19 and TRBJ2-7, with D maybe TRBD1 (5 bases). There are 13 residues in the CDR3. V shed 3 bases and J shed 3 bases, with 9 bases lying between them. CDR1 is LNHDA, CDR2 SQIVND, per germline (reference sequence). The CDR3, as DNA: TGTGCCAGTAGTATTGGGGCGAGCTACGAGCAGTACTTC. It codes for CASSIGASYEQYF.

J is TRBJ2-1 and V is TRBV4-1, with 8 bases lining up with TRBD1. V lost 0 bases, J lost 7 bases, and 14 bases stayed unmatched. The CDR3 runs 18 residues. The V gene's germline CDR1 is MGHRA and CDR2 YSYEKL. The CDR3: CASSQEGGTGFSGNEQFF. The CDR3 region has the DNA TGCGCCAGCAGCCAAGAAGGGGGGACAGGATTCTCTGGGAATGAGCAGTTCTTC.

CDR3 sequence reads: CASSDPLELTDTQYF. In DNA, the CDR3 is TGTGCCAGCAGCGACCCTCTAGAGTTAACAGATACGCAGTATTTT. This sequence joins TRBV9 and TRBJ2-3, with D unclear. Germline values: CDR1 SGDLS, CDR2 YYNGEE. This CDR3 comprises 15 residues. Deletions cut 3 bases from V and 3 bases from J, with 14 bases between.

The V gene is TRBV11-2, the J gene TRBJ2-2; 10 bases match TRBD2. The CDR3 is 19 residues long. The V gene end was trimmed by 4 bases and the J gene end by 5 bases; junction bases not matched to a gene: 16. Germline V CDR1 and CDR2: SGHAT, FQNNGV. The CDR3 sequence: CASSSPLAGENPRTGELFF. As DNA, the CDR3 is TGTGCCAGCAGCTCCCCCCTAGCGGGGGAGAATCCGAGGACCGGGGAGCTGTTTTTT.

The chain employs TRBV25-1 and TRBJ1-2; maybe TRBD1 (5 bases). Deletions cut 4 bases from V and 7 bases from J, with 13 bases between. The germline gives CDR1 MGHDK, CDR2 SYGVNS. This CDR3 is 13 amino acids long. The CDR3 protein is CASSVGGELGYTF. In DNA, the CDR3 is TGTGCCAGCAGTGTTGGAGGGGAACTTGGCTACACCTTC.

This chain links TRBV6-5 with TRBJ2-7; 7 bases map to TRBD2. From germline, CDR1 is MNHEY and CDR2 SVGAGI. J lost 0 bases, V lost 4 bases, and 3 bases had no gene match. The CDR3 runs to 14 residues. The CDR3 reads CASSSGGASYEQYF. CDR3 nucleotide sequence: TGTGCCAGCAGTTCGGGGGGAGCCTCCTACGAGCAGTACTTC.